Listed below are T cell receptor beta chains from one sample, sequenced in a study of blood T cell repertoires in COVID-19. Clones were sequenced by immunoSEQ multiplex PCR, and TCRdb holds only the in-frame ones, with some missing. The table records approximately 140,000 clones, about 88% of them present only once. What was sequenced was peripheral blood. These receptors all stem from a human donor in a cohort sampled during active COVID-19. The CDR3 runs from the conserved cysteine through the conserved F or W. D genes are given only for firm matches. Clone size is shown for a subset of rows, as once, few, many or a class of expanded clone.

>TRBJ2-5|-|TRBV5-4|-
CASSFSQVQETQYF
TGTGCCAGCAGCTTTTCACAGGTCCAAGAGACCCAGTACTTC
>TRBJ2-5|-|TRBV7-2|TRBD2
CASSYSGGARETQYF
TGTGCCAGCAGCTATAGCGGGGGGGCCAGAGAGACCCAGTACTTC
>TRBJ2-3|-|TRBV4-3|TRBD1
CASSQDPGTGGSDTQYF
TGCGCCAGCAGCCAAGACCCCGGGACAGGGGGCTCAGATACGCAGTATTTT
>TRBJ2-5|once|TRBV7-6|TRBD1
CASSSGTGEETQYF
TGTGCCAGCAGCTCCGGGACAGGTGAAGAGACCCAGTACTTC
>TRBJ2-7|-|TRBV2|-
CASSPNGDYEQYF
TGTGCCAGCAGCCCCAACGGGGACTACGAGCAGTACTTC
>TRBJ2-7|-|TRBV10-2|TRBD2
CASSDLGTGLASNEQYF
TGCGCCAGCAGTGATTTGGGGACGGGACTAGCGTCAAACGAGCAGTACTTC
>TRBJ1-2|-|TRBV21-1|-
CASSKGRGQKFLNYGYTF
TGTGCCAGCAGCAAAGGACGTGGGCAGAAGTTTTTAAACTATGGCTACACCTTC
>TRBJ2-6|-|TRBV7-3|-
CASTEVGANVLTF
TGTGCCAGCACCGAGGTTGGGGCCAACGTCCTGACTTTC
>TRBJ2-1|-|TRBV18|-
CASSPLKLSVPGDEQFF
TGTGCCAGCTCACCCTTAAAACTTAGCGTGCCGGGGGATGAGCAGTTCTTC
>TRBJ2-1|-|TRBV28|TRBD2
CASSPSGGSTYNEQFF
TGTGCCAGCAGTCCCTCGGGAGGAAGTACCTACAATGAGCAGTTCTTC
>TRBJ2-6|once|TRBV19|-
CASKERTGANVLTF
TGTGCCAGTAAGGAGCGGACTGGGGCCAACGTCCTGACTTTC
>TRBJ1-6|-|TRBV2|-
CASTVGLGDSANSPLHF
TGTGCCAGCACGGTTGGTTTGGGCGACAGCGCGAATTCACCCCTCCACTTT
>TRBJ1-6|-|TRBV7-8|-
CASSGGIGSPLHF
TGTGCCAGCAGTGGAGGGATTGGTTCACCCCTCCACTTT
>TRBJ2-5|-|TRBV20-1|-
CSALVETQYF
TGCAGTGCTCTCGTGGAGACCCAGTACTTC
>TRBJ2-2|-|TRBV7-9|-
CASSLGSSYTGELFF
TGTGCCAGCAGCTTAGGATCCAGTTACACCGGGGAGCTGTTTTTT
>TRBJ2-6|-|TRBV7-3|TRBD1
CASSTTGSRSSGANVLTF
TGTGCCAGCAGCACGACAGGGAGTAGGTCGTCTGGGGCCAACGTCCTGACTTTC
>TRBJ1-2|-|TRBV15|TRBD1
CATSPRGQILYGYTF
TGTGCCACCAGCCCCCGGGGACAGATCCTCTATGGCTACACCTTC
>TRBJ1-2|-|TRBV6-5|TRBD1
CASARQGAEYGYTF
TGTGCCAGCGCACGTCAGGGGGCTGAGTATGGCTACACCTTC
>TRBJ1-2|-|TRBV6-4|-
CASSEGGAYTF
TGTGCCAGCAGTGAAGGAGGGGCCTACACCTTC
>TRBJ1-1|-|TRBV11-2|-
CASSRSRTMNTEAFF
TGTGCCAGCAGCCGGAGCAGAACAATGAACACTGAAGCTTTCTTT
>TRBJ2-2|-|TRBV2|-
CASSEARMLPGELFF
TGTGCCAGCAGTGAAGCGCGTATGCTCCCCGGGGAGCTGTTTTTT
>TRBJ1-1|-|TRBV5-4|-
CASSIDQGNTEAFF
TGTGCCAGCAGCATTGACCAGGGAAACACTGAAGCTTTCTTT
>TRBJ1-6|-|TRBV29-1|-
CSVRTADNSPLHF
TGCAGCGTCCGGACAGCCGATAATTCACCCCTCCACTTT
>TRBJ2-5|-|TRBV7-7|TRBD2
CASSLGLTSGQETQYF
TGTGCTAGCAGCTTAGGGCTTACTAGCGGCCAAGAGACCCAGTACTTC
>TRBJ1-1|once|TRBV2|TRBD1
CASRADRGPSKAFF
TGTGCCAGCAGGGCCGACAGGGGACCGTCTAAAGCTTTCTTT
>TRBJ2-2|-|TRBV19|-
CASSTTSTGELFF
TGTGCCAGTAGTACGACTAGTACCGGGGAGCTGTTTTTT
>TRBJ1-3|once|TRBV28|TRBD1
CASRPPGQGSGNTIYF
TGTGCCAGCAGACCTCCGGGACAGGGCTCAGGAAACACCATATATTTT
>TRBJ1-3|-|TRBV7-2|-
CASSFGRSPGNTIYF
TGTGCCAGCAGCTTCGGCAGGTCGCCTGGAAACACCATATATTTT
>TRBJ1-2|-|TRBV30|TRBD1
CAWSAGTATNYGYTF
TGTGCCTGGAGTGCCGGGACAGCGACTAACTATGGCTACACCTTC
>TRBJ1-2|few|TRBV18|-
CASSPDTNRNYGYTF
TGTGCCAGCTCACCAGACACAAATCGGAACTATGGCTACACCTTC
>TRBJ2-7|-|TRBV18|TRBD2
CASSPREEGTGQYF
TGTGCCAGCTCACCGCGGGAGGAGGGGACGGGGCAGTACTTC
>TRBJ2-6|-|TRBV28|TRBD1
CASRSGQGARTGANVLTF
TGTGCCAGCAGATCGGGACAGGGGGCGCGTACTGGGGCCAACGTCCTGACTTTC
>TRBJ1-6|-|TRBV4-1|-
CASSQGLGSYSPLHF
TGCGCCAGCAGCCAAGGTTTGGGCAGCTATTCACCCCTCCACTTT
>TRBJ2-7|-|TRBV10-3|TRBD2
CAISDSAGEGRVEQYF
TGTGCCATCAGTGACTCAGCGGGAGAGGGGAGGGTCGAGCAGTACTTC
>TRBJ2-2|-|TRBV29-1|-
CSVEGGLGSGELFF
TGCAGCGTCGAGGGGGGGCTTGGGTCCGGGGAGCTGTTTTTT
>TRBJ2-3|-|TRBV2|TRBD1
CATNRQGATDTQYF
TGTGCCACTAACAGACAGGGGGCGACAGATACGCAGTATTTT
>TRBJ1-4|-|TRBV5-4|-
CASSSGGGGSNEKLFF
TGTGCCAGCAGCTCCGGAGGGGGGGGCTCGAATGAAAAACTGTTTTTT
>TRBJ2-5|-|TRBV7-8|TRBD2
CASSPEGAGTREETQYF
TGTGCCAGCAGCCCAGAGGGAGCCGGGACTAGAGAAGAGACCCAGTACTTC
>TRBJ1-5|-|TRBV7-6|TRBD1
CASSLSSGQGIEPQHF
TGTGCCAGCAGCTTAAGTTCGGGACAGGGCATAGAGCCCCAGCATTTT
>TRBJ1-1|once|TRBV11-1|TRBD1
CASSLRDRNTEAFF
TGTGCCAGCAGCCTCCGGGACAGGAACACTGAAGCTTTCTTT
>TRBJ2-2|-|TRBV7-9|TRBD2
CASSWGLAETGELFF
TGTGCCAGCAGCTGGGGACTAGCGGAGACCGGGGAGCTGTTTTTT